What follows are 22 T cell receptor beta chains derived from one specimen sequenced in a study of post-analysis software for immune sequencing data (dated by TCRdb to the mid-2010s). Beyond this particular receptor, the publication reports: Significantly higher frequencies in patients than in controls were found for several TRBV segments, including TRBV5-6, TRBV5-1 and TRBV20-1.

Their target antigens are unknown. Receptor libraries were prepared by PCR. TCRdb records Illumina HiSeq 2500 as the sequencer. To reduce PCR and sequencing biases, unique molecular identifiers were built into the TCR beta cDNA libraries. TCRdb reran the public reads through fastp at Q25 and MiXCR, keeping productive beta chains. Every CDR3 protein is listed once, alongside the most common genes and DNA of its rows. The sample table contains roughly 800,000 distinct CDR3 sequences; only one count was recorded for around 45% of them. Of the sample, 4% to 5% falls within the top ten clones. The material sequenced was blood. The source of these receptors is a girl aged 5-17 years with multiple sclerosis.

The J gene is TRBJ2-7, the V gene TRBV29-1; 12 nucleotides align to TRBD2. Per the germline V gene, CDR1 is SQVTM and CDR2 is ANQGSEA. The CDR3 covers 13 residues. V lost 6 bases and J lost 6; bases outside the gene matches: 6. CDR3 in DNA: TGCAGCGTCAGGACTAGCGGGATGGGCGAGCAGTACTTC. Its protein is CSVRTSGMGEQYF.

This chain joins TRBV20-1 and TRBJ2-3, with 14 nucleotides matching TRBD2. The length of the CDR3 is 16 residues. Germline V gene sequence: CDR1 DFQATT, CDR2 SNEGSKA (reference sequence). V was clipped by 2 bases and J by 8 bases; unmatched bases: 9. In nucleotides, the CDR3 is TGCAGTGCTAGACCCCCGGGACTAGCGGGAGAGGGTACGCAGTATTTT. Its translation is CSARPPGLAGEGTQYF.

Note on this clonotype: Compared with germline, one end of the junction differs, possibly owing to a read error. The V and J genes are TRBV29-1 and TRBJ2-1; unclear D gene. The CDR3 is 11 amino acids. Looked up from germline, CDR1 is SQVTM and CDR2 is ANQGSEA. CDR3: CSGVLGNEQVF. The DNA for the CDR3 is TGCAGCGGAGTATTGGGTAATGAGCAGGTCTTC.

This clonotype showed up just a few times. The rearrangement links TRBV4-1 to TRBJ2-7; D tentatively fits TRBD1 or TRBD2 (5 bases each). Trimming took off 4 bases at V and 5 bases at J, with 6 bases between the two ends. Looked up from germline, CDR1 is MGHRA and CDR2 is YSYEKL. This CDR3 region has 11 residues. The CDR3 sequence is CASSRGDEQYF. CDR3 bases: TGCGCCAGCAGCCGAGGGGACGAGCAGTACTTC.

V usage is TRBV5-5 and J usage is TRBJ2-1; D perhaps matches TRBD2 (6 bases). Looked up from germline, CDR1 is SGHKS and CDR2 is YYEKEE (reference sequence). The ends were cut back, 0 bases at V and 7 bases at J, with 17 bases in the middle. The CDR3 loop spans 16 amino acids. Here the CDR3 DNA reads TGTGCCAGCAGCTTGGGAGTACCGGGACTCGAGAATGAGCAGTTCTTC. Translating it yields CASSLGVPGLENEQFF.

This clonotype was counted only a few times. V usage is TRBV24-1 and J usage is TRBJ2-3; the D call may be TRBD1 or TRBD2 (5 bases each). Trimming pared 3 bases from V and 2 bases from J, leaving 14 bases between. Per the germline V gene, CDR1 is KGHDR and CDR2 is SFDVKD. The CDR3 runs 16 residues. The CDR3 nucleotides are TGTGCCACCAGTGATCGTACGGGACGGAACACAGATACGCAGTATTTT. It codes for CATSDRTGRNTDTQYF.

The chain has TRBV27 and TRBJ2-1, with D tentatively TRBD2 (5 bases). Germline CDR1 reads MNHEY; CDR2 reads SMNVEV (reference sequence). There are 16 residues in the CDR3. Between the trimmed V and J ends, which lost 5 bases and 4 bases, there was a span of 18 bases. CDR3 region: CASSTSGIPTYNEQFF. The CDR3 DNA follows: TGTGCCAGCAGTACATCCGGGATCCCGACTTACAATGAGCAGTTCTTC.

The V call is TRBV6-1, the J call TRBJ2-7; D may be TRBD2 (7 bases). The germline V and J ends were trimmed by 2 bases and 3 bases, with 14 bases remaining between them. There are 15 residues in the CDR3. In germline, CDR1 is MNHNS, CDR2 SASEGT. The CDR3, as DNA: TGTGCCAGCAGTGAAAGGGGGGGCTCCCTCTACGAGCAGTACTTC. Protein sequence: CASSERGGSLYEQYF.

In its sample, this clonotype was seen a few times. This chain links TRBV7-3 with TRBJ2-5; D is undetermined. The V gene's germline CDR1 is SGHTA and CDR2 FQGTGA. V gave up 4 bases and J gave up 8 bases, with 11 bases separating them. The CDR3 length is 12 residues. The CDR3 sequence is CASSSPPGTQYF. The CDR3 DNA sequence: TGTGCCAGCAGCTCCCCTCCCGGCACCCAGTACTTC.

This clonotype occurred a few times. V gene TRBV27 combines with J gene TRBJ2-7, with D uncertain. V was trimmed by 8 bases and J by 3 bases, leaving 8 bases between them. CDR3 length: 11 amino acids. Per the germline V gene, CDR1 is MNHEY and CDR2 is SMNVEV (reference sequence). The CDR3 is CASVAFYEQYF. CDR3 nucleotide sequence: TGTGCCAGCGTCGCCTTCTACGAGCAGTACTTC.

The rearrangement links TRBV4-1 to TRBJ2-7, with TRBD2 as a possible D gene (6 bases). Germline V CDR1 and CDR2: MGHRA, YSYEKL. There are 14 residues in the CDR3. The V end lost 0 bases, the J end lost 4 bases, and 10 bases lay between the germline ends. The CDR3 bases are TGCGCCAGCAGCCAAGAGGACGGGAGTTACGAGCAGTACTTC. This translates into CASSQEDGSYEQYF.

This clonotype was seen more than once but under ten times. J is TRBJ2-3 and V is TRBV20-1, with D maybe TRBD2 (6 bases). The germline V gene has CDR1 DFQATT and CDR2 SNEGSKA (reference sequence). Trimming removed 6 bases at V and 2 bases at J, with 12 bases between. The CDR3 is 13 residues long. The CDR3 DNA reads as TGCAGTGCCCCCAGCGGGTACACAGATACGCAGTATTTT. Translated: CSAPSGYTDTQYF.

With respect to this clonotype: At one boundary the junction diverges from the germline segment, which might be a read error. The rearrangement links TRBV10-2 to TRBJ2-5; 7 nucleotides agree with TRBD2. CDR3 length: 14 residues. CDR1 and CDR2 from the germline V gene are WSHSY and SAAADI. The CDR3 DNA reads TGCGCCAGCAGTGAGCCCGGGAGCGGGGAGACCCAGGACTTC. This codes for CASSEPGSGETQDF.

Turning to this clonotype: This clone may be a read error of a much larger clone one base away. V is TRBV28 and J is TRBJ2-5; 11 bases are shared with TRBD2. CDR1 is MDHEN, CDR2 SYDVKM, per germline. Unmatched junction bases numbered 4, after V lost 2 bases and J lost 11 bases. The CDR3 is made up of 13 amino acids. CDR3 loop: CASSLLAGGEQYF. The CDR3, as DNA: TGTGCCAGCAGTTTACTAGCGGGAGGTGAGCAGTACTTC.

The chain joins TRBV20-1 to TRBJ2-7; no definite D call. The CDR3 contains 11 residues. Germline CDR1 and CDR2: DFQATT and SNEGSKA (reference sequence). CDR3 loop: CSARNSYEQYF. CDR3 bases: TGCAGCGCCAGAAACTCCTACGAGCAGTACTTC.

The table lists this clonotype with a few counts. V and J are TRBV29-1 and TRBJ2-3, with 9 bases identical to TRBD2. The CDR3 covers 14 residues. V lost 4 bases and J lost 2; bases outside the gene matches: 4. Germline assignment: CDR1 SQVTM and CDR2 ANQGSEA. In nucleotides, the CDR3 is TGCAGCGTTGGGGCTAGCGGGACCACAGATACGCAGTATTTT. It codes for CSVGASGTTDTQYF.

The chain recombines TRBV5-1 with TRBJ2-7; D might be TRBD1 (5 bases). Germline CDR1 and CDR2: SGHRS and YFSETQ. The CDR3 spans 14 residues. V lost 4 bases and J 3 bases, leaving 14 bases between the germline ends. The CDR3: CASSTRDPFYEQYF. As DNA, the CDR3 is TGCGCCAGCAGCACCAGGGATCCCTTCTACGAGCAGTACTTC.

V is TRBV6-5 and J is TRBJ2-4; 11 nucleotides agree with TRBD1. Germline CDR1 and CDR2: MNHEY and SVGAGI. V lost 4 bases and J lost 13; bases outside the gene matches: 15. The CDR3 contains 16 residues. For the CDR3, the DNA is TGTGCCAGCAGTTCCCCGGGACAGGGGGTTGGTAATGAGCAGTACTTC. Translation: CASSSPGQGVGNEQYF.

This clonotype showed up just a few times. J is TRBJ2-5 and V is TRBV20-1; 13 bases line up with TRBD2. The V gene's germline CDR1 is DFQATT and CDR2 SNEGSKA (reference sequence). This CDR3 comprises 15 residues. J lost 11 bases, V lost 1 base, and 10 bases had no gene match. In DNA, the CDR3 is TGCAGTGCTAGAGGGGGACTAGCGGGAATTAATGAGCAGTACTTC. The encoded protein is CSARGGLAGINEQYF.

The CDR3, as DNA: TGTGCCAGCAGCTTGGTAGCGGGAGGGGCCAATGAGCAGTTCTTC. It yields the protein CASSLVAGGANEQFF. This chain joins TRBV7-2 and TRBJ2-1, with 11 nucleotides matching TRBD2. V lost 3 bases to trimming and J lost 6 bases; unmatched junction nucleotides: 4. The CDR3 extends over 15 amino acids. Germline CDR1 and CDR2: SGHTA and FQGNSA.

The chain carries TRBV9 and TRBJ2-5; no definite D call. Germline V gives CDR1 SGDLS, CDR2 YYNGEE. There are 14 residues in the CDR3. V gave up 0 bases and J gave up 2 bases, with 8 bases separating them. The CDR3 sequence is CASSVDSLQETQYF. The CDR3, as DNA: TGTGCCAGCAGCGTAGATTCCCTACAAGAGACCCAGTACTTC.

The chain combines TRBV30 with TRBJ1-4, with D hard to call. CDR1 is GTSNPN and CDR2 is SVGIG in the germline V gene (reference sequence). The CDR3 covers 12 residues. The V end lost 1 base, the J end lost 8 bases, and 8 bases lay between the germline ends. The CDR3 DNA reads as TGTGCCTGGAGTGGCCGTGGGGAAAAACTGTTTTTT. Protein sequence: CAWSGRGEKLFF. The full variable domain, completed using reference TRBV30 and TRBJ1-4, is SQTIHQWPATLVQPVGSPLSLECTVEGTSNPNLYWYRQAAGRGLQLLFYSVGIGQISSEVPQNLSASRPQDRQFILSSKKLLLSDSGFYLCAWSGRGEKLFFGSGTQLSVL.